The T cell receptor beta chain under discussion was sequenced for a study of CD8+ T cells in alopecia areata. In this sample, this clone turned up a few times. The authors extracted RNA and reverse transcribed it into cDNA as the sequencing template. Method: immunoSEQ multiplex PCR; TCRdb's copy keeps in-frame clones and lacks some. The table shows some 120,000 clones, with 47% occurring only once. With 6 bases removed from V and 4 bases from J, the gap between germline ends came to 10 bases. This CDR3 contains 13 residues. Germline V gene lookup returns CDR1 SNHLY and CDR2 FYNNEI. The sequenced material came from NKG2D-low CD8+ T cells sorted from blood. The genes are TRBV2 and TRBJ1-5; tentative D call: TRBD1 (6 bases). The sequence was obtained from a human donor with alopecia areata. This CDR3 reads CASRAGTNQPQHF. CDR3 DNA: TGTGCCAGCAGGGCCGGGACAAATCAGCCCCAGCATTTT. The full variable domain, rest sourced from reference TRBV2 and TRBJ1-5, is EPEVTQTPSHQVTQMGQEVILRCVPISNHLYFYWYRQILGQKVEFLVSFYNNEISEKSEIFDDQFSVERPDGSNFTLKIRSTKLEDSAMYFCASRAGTNQPQHFGDGTRLSIL.